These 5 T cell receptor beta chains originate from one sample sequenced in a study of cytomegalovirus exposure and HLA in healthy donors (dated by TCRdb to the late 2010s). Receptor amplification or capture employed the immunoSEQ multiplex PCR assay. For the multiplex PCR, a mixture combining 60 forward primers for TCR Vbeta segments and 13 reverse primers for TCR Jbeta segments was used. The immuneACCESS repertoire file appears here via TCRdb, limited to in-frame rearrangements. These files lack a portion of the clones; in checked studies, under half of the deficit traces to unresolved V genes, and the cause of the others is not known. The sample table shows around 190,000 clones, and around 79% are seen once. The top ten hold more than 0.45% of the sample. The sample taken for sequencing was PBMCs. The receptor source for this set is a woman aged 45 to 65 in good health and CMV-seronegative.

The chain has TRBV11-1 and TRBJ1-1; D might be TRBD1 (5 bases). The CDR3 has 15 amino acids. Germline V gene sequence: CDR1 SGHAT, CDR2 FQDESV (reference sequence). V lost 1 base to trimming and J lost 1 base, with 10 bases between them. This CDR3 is CASSLVRVANTEAFF. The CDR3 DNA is TGTGCCAGCAGCTTAGTCAGGGTGGCGAACACTGAAGCTTTCTTT.

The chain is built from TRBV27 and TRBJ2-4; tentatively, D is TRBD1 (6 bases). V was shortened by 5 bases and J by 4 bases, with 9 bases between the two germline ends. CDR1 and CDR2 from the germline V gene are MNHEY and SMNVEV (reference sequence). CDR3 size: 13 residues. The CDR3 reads CASSDQGKNIQYF. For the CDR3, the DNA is TGTGCCAGCAGTGACCAGGGGAAAAACATTCAGTACTTC.

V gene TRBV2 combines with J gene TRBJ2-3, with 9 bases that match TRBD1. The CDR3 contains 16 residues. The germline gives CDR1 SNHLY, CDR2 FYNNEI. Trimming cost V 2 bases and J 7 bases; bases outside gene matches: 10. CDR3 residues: CASSESWGTGSNTQYF. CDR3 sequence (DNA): TGTGCCAGCAGTGAAAGTTGGGGGACAGGGTCAAATACGCAGTATTTT.

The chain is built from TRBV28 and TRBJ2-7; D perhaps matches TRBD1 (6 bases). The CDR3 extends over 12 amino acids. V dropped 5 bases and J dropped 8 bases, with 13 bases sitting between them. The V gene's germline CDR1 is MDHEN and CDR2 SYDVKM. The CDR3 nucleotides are TGTGCCAGCAGTGTCGTACAGGGACAGCAGTACTTC. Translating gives CASSVVQGQQYF.

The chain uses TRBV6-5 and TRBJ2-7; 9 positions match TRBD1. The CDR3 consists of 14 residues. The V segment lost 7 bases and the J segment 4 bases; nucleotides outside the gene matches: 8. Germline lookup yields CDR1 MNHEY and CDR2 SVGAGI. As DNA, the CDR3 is TGTGCCAGCAACAAGGGGACAGGGAAATACGAGCAGTACTTC. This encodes CASNKGTGKYEQYF.